This TCR beta chain was profiled in a study of blood T cell repertoires in COVID-19. Germline V lookup: CDR1 SGHTA, CDR2 FQGNSA. The V and J ends lost 4 bases and 5 bases, in that order; junction bases with no gene match: 5. The CDR3 contains 14 residues. In the original workflow: Nucleated cell number was recorded as an estimate derived from reference gene primer amplification. Some clones are missing from TCRdb's copy, which holds only in-frame ones; the method was immunoSEQ multiplex PCR. The D gene and trimming were derived from the DNA, and the V and J assignments and clone size from that table. This sample yields a few hundred thousand clones, of which around 90% are seen a single time; 2.1% belongs to the top ten.

The gene calls are TRBV7-2 and TRBJ2-3, with TRBD1 matching 8 bases. The specimen sequenced was peripheral blood. The receptor comes from a woman between 55 and 75 years old with COVID-19, enrolled during active disease. Here the CDR3 reads CASSSGQGGDTQYF. The CDR3 nucleotides are TGTGCCAGCAGCTCCGGACAGGGTGGAGATACGCAGTATTTT.